The source of this TCR beta chain is a study of T-cell reconstitution after alpha-beta-depleted transplantation in children. About this clonotype: Its antigen is undetermined.

The CDR3 loop spans 12 amino acids. The V segment lost 2 bases and the J segment 12 bases; nucleotides outside the gene matches: 4. Germline V lookup: CDR1 LNHDA, CDR2 SQIVND (reference sequence). It was with unique molecular identifiers that the TCRbeta library was prepared. TCRdb recomputed calls from the PCR reads with MiXCR, one row per CDR3 protein. Of roughly 120,000 distinct CDR3 sequences listed, about 9.3% were seen once; the top ten hold less than 40%. Study results and limitations: Several hundred expanded graft clones reportedly were the source of alpha-beta T cells about two months after transplant.

The chain recombines TRBV19 with TRBJ2-1; 7 nucleotides agree with TRBD1. The origin of this receptor is a boy between 2 and 10 years old with acute lymphoblastic leukemia, due to receive a stem cell transplant. The specimen was PBMCs, collected before TCRalphabeta/CD19-depleted stem cell transplant. The CDR3 here is CASSITGAGQFF. The CDR3 bases are TGTGCCAGTAGTATAACAGGGGCGGGGCAGTTCTTC.